These 32 T cell receptor beta chains were sequenced from one sample in a study of T cell responses to AZD1222 COVID-19 vaccine. Clones were read by immunoSEQ multiplex PCR, and TCRdb kept only the in-frame ones, dropping some. The sample contains roughly 24,000 clones, approximately 85% of which appear only once. The sequencing here drew on peripheral blood, taken 28 days after the second AZD1222 dose. These receptors were obtained from an adult who received the AZD1222 COVID-19 vaccine.

This clone was seen once. The chain carries TRBV7-9 and TRBJ2-7; D is possibly TRBD1 (5 bases). Germline CDR1 is SEHNR and CDR2 is FQNEAQ (reference sequence). Trimming left V 5 bases short and J 3 bases short, with 14 bases between. This CDR3 has 14 amino acids. DNA of the CDR3: TGTGCCAGCAGCCCGAAACTGGACAACTACGAGCAGTACTTC. This codes for CASSPKLDNYEQYF.

This chain uses TRBV12-3 or TRBV12-4 with TRBJ1-2; 7 bases align to TRBD1. This CDR3 has 13 amino acids. V trimming: 6 bases; J trimming: 8 bases; junction bases outside the gene matches: 9. The CDR3 coding sequence is TGTGCCAGCAGAACCGACAGGGAACGGGGCTACACCTTC. Its translation is CASRTDRERGYTF.

The gene calls are TRBV3-1 (or the pseudogene TRBV3-2) and TRBJ1-5; 10 positions match TRBD1. The CDR3 contains 14 residues. V lost 5 bases to trimming and J lost 2 bases; unmatched junction nucleotides: 0. From germline, CDR1 is LGHDT and CDR2 YNNKEL (reference sequence). The DNA of the CDR3 is TGTGCCAGCAGCGGGACAGGGGGCAATCAGCCCCAGCATTTT. This gives the protein CASSGTGGNQPQHF.

The chain joins TRBV7-2 to TRBJ2-1, with D perhaps given as TRBD1 or TRBD2 (5 bases each). V was shortened by 7 bases and J by 0 bases, with 10 bases between the two germline ends. The V gene's germline CDR1 is SGHTA and CDR2 FQGNSA. This CDR3 has 14 amino acids. The CDR3 reads CASTGDRSYNEQFF. The CDR3 DNA is TGTGCCAGCACCGGGGACCGCTCCTACAATGAGCAGTTCTTC.

The chain carries TRBV6-5 and TRBJ1-6; TRBD1 agrees at 8 bases. The CDR3 is made up of 13 amino acids. V shed 11 bases and J 7 bases; nucleotides not matched to a gene: 7. Germline loops: CDR1 MNHEY, CDR2 SVGAGI. Written as DNA, the CDR3 is TGTGCCTGCGCGGACAGGGCAAATTCACCCCTCCACTTT. Amino acids: CACADRANSPLHF.

J is TRBJ2-2 and V is TRBV7-3, with 7 bases matching TRBD1. J lost 4 bases, V lost 0 bases, and 11 bases had no gene match. This CDR3 spans 18 amino acids. The germline V gene has CDR1 SGHTA and CDR2 FQGTGA. The CDR3 DNA follows: TGTGCCAGCAGCTTAACGGCCAGAAGACAGGGAAGCACCGGGGAGCTGTTTTTT. This sequence encodes CASSLTARRQGSTGELFF.

The chain combines TRBV3-1 (or the pseudogene TRBV3-2) with TRBJ2-7; D unresolved. V lost 3 bases and J lost 4, with 7 bases in between. The CDR3 is 12 amino acids. Germline lookup yields CDR1 LGHDT and CDR2 YNNKEL (reference sequence). The DNA of the CDR3 is TGTGCCAGCAGCCAGGGGTCGTACGAGCAGTACTTC. Protein product: CASSQGSYEQYF.

This clone appeared a single time. This sequence joins TRBV13 and TRBJ1-5; no clear D. The CDR3 is 13 residues long. Germline assignment: CDR1 PRHDT and CDR2 FYEKMQ (reference sequence). Trimming cost V 1 base and J 2 bases, with 3 bases left between them. The CDR3 sequence is CASSLDRNQPQHF. As DNA, the CDR3 is TGTGCCAGCAGCTTAGATCGCAATCAGCCCCAGCATTTT.

There are a few counts of this clone. V is TRBV4-2 and J is TRBJ2-3; 9 bases agree with TRBD2. CDR1 is LGHNA and CDR2 is YNFKEQ in the germline V gene. With 0 bases clipped from V and 2 bases from J, the junction kept 12 bases outside the gene matches. The CDR3 is 19 amino acids. As DNA, the CDR3 is TGTGCCAGCAGCCAAGATCCCTTAGCGCGGGGGGGCTTCACAGATACGCAGTATTTT. Translated: CASSQDPLARGGFTDTQYF.

This clone was seen only once. V and J are TRBV7-2 and TRBJ1-6; a possible D gene is TRBD1 (5 bases). V dropped 5 bases and J dropped 1 base, with 12 bases sitting between them. The CDR3 sequence is 16 residues long. The germline V gene has CDR1 SGHTA and CDR2 FQGNSA. The CDR3 coding sequence is TGTGCCAGCAGCCCCCGCGAGGGGTCCTATAATTCACCCCTCCACTTT. Translation: CASSPREGSYNSPLHF.

This clone was found once. The gene calls are TRBV11-2 and TRBJ2-1, with TRBD2 matching over 7 bases. CDR3 length: 16 residues. Germline CDR1 reads SGHAT; CDR2 reads FQNNGV. V lost 8 bases to trimming and J lost 2 bases; unmatched junction nucleotides: 12. DNA for the CDR3: TGTGCCAGCGCCTACCTCTGGGGGGGTACCTACAATGAGCAGTTCTTC. Translating it yields CASAYLWGGTYNEQFF.

The V gene is TRBV10-1, the J gene TRBJ2-1; 9 nucleotides line up with TRBD1. V was pared by 8 bases and J by 8 bases, with 13 bases of the junction left unmatched. This CDR3 is built from 15 residues. CDR1 and CDR2 from the germline V gene are WNHNN and SYGVQD (reference sequence). The CDR3 loop is CASSPRQGGRDEQFF. DNA for the CDR3: TGCGCCAGCTCTCCTCGACAGGGGGGGCGGGATGAGCAGTTCTTC.

This sequence joins TRBV4-2 and TRBJ2-5; D is ambiguous. CDR1 LGHNA and CDR2 YNFKEQ come from the germline V gene. V lost 0 bases, J lost 2 bases, and 7 bases lay in between. This CDR3 is built from 14 residues. The CDR3 region is CASSQELKQETQYF. For the CDR3, the DNA is TGTGCCAGCAGCCAAGAACTGAAACAAGAGACCCAGTACTTC.

A single count supports this clone. The chain recombines TRBV6-5 with TRBJ1-1; TRBD1 matches at 7 bases. The CDR3 consists of 14 residues. With 7 bases clipped from V and 0 bases from J, the junction kept 5 bases outside the gene matches. From germline, CDR1 is MNHEY and CDR2 SVGAGI. In nucleotides, the CDR3 is TGTGCCAGCAAAGCAGGGGGGTTGAACACTGAAGCTTTCTTT. Translation: CASKAGGLNTEAFF.

This clone was counted a few times. This chain links TRBV11-2 with TRBJ1-2; perhaps TRBD1 as D (6 bases). In germline, CDR1 is SGHAT, CDR2 FQNNGV. Between the trimmed V and J ends, which lost 5 bases and 8 bases, there was a span of 18 bases. The CDR3 runs 14 residues. The CDR3: CASSHPTGPRGYTF. The CDR3 DNA reads as TGTGCCAGCAGCCATCCGACAGGCCCCCGGGGCTACACCTTC. Full variable domain (rest looked up from reference TRBV11-2 and TRBJ1-2): EAGVAQSPRYKIIEKRQSVAFWCNPISGHATLYWYQQILGQGPKLLIQFQNNGVVDDSQLPKDRFSAERLKGVDSTLKIQPAKLEDSAVYLCASSHPTGPRGYTFGSGTRLTVV.

The chain has TRBV4-3 and TRBJ2-3; possible D gene TRBD2, 6 bases. The CDR3 length is 16 residues. Germline values: CDR1 LGHNA, CDR2 YSLEER. V was clipped by 0 bases and J by 6 bases, with 16 bases between them. For the CDR3, the DNA is TGCGCCAGCAGCCAAGATGCGACTAGGGCAATGGATACGCAGTATTTT. Its translation: CASSQDATRAMDTQYF.

This chain joins TRBV6-4 and TRBJ1-2, with D perhaps matching TRBD1 (6 bases). V lost 4 bases and J 4 bases, leaving 16 bases between the germline ends. This CDR3 spans 15 amino acids. Germline CDR1 reads MRHNA; CDR2 reads SNTAGT. For the CDR3, the DNA is TGTGCCAGCAGTGCCTCAGGTGGGGGCCCCTATGGCTACACCTTC. It codes for CASSASGGGPYGYTF.

The genes are TRBV7-2 and TRBJ2-1; 7 nucleotides agree with TRBD1. The CDR3 is 14 amino acids. Looked up from germline, CDR1 is SGHTA and CDR2 is FQGNSA. J gave up 2 bases and V 3 bases, and 1 base lay outside the gene matches. The CDR3 DNA reads TGTGCCAGCAGCTTCGACAGGGCCTACAATGAGCAGTTCTTC. It codes for CASSFDRAYNEQFF. Drawing the rest from reference TRBV7-2 and TRBJ2-1, the complete variable domain is GAGVSQSPSNKVTEKGKDVELRCDPISGHTALYWYRQSLGQGLEFLIYFQGNSAPDKSGLPSDRFSAERTGGSVSTLTIQRTQQEDSAVYLCASSFDRAYNEQFFGPGTRLTVL.

The rearrangement uses TRBV5-1 and TRBJ2-7; possible D gene TRBD2, 6 bases. The CDR3 length is 13 residues. Germline CDR1 and CDR2: SGHRS and YFSETQ. V lost 4 bases to trimming and J lost 7 bases, with 15 bases between them. The CDR3 spells CASSPSGEEEQYF. CDR3 nucleotide sequence: TGCGCCAGCAGCCCTTCGGGGGAAGAAGAGCAGTACTTC.

The chain joins TRBV7-2 to TRBJ2-1; TRBD1 agrees at 9 bases. J lost 10 bases, V lost 5 bases, and 12 bases had no gene match. The CDR3 extends over 15 amino acids. CDR1 and CDR2 (germline): SGHTA, FQGNSA. CDR3 sequence: CASSVGQGASWEQFF. CDR3 DNA: TGTGCCAGCAGCGTGGGACAGGGTGCGTCCTGGGAGCAGTTCTTC.

The chain is built from TRBV7-9 and TRBJ2-1, with 8 bases fitting TRBD2. The CDR3 loop spans 16 amino acids. Trimming took 5 bases from V and 6 from J; bases not matched to a gene: 12. Per germline, CDR1 SEHNR and CDR2 FQNEAQ (reference sequence). The CDR3 loop reads CASSPRGGNAPNEQFF. The DNA of the CDR3 is TGTGCCAGCAGCCCACGGGGGGGGAATGCACCCAATGAGCAGTTCTTC.

The V and J genes are TRBV7-2 and TRBJ2-3, with 9 bases that match TRBD2. V trimming: 5 bases; J trimming: 1 base; junction bases outside the gene matches: 4. The CDR3 totals 15 residues. Germline-derived CDR1 and CDR2 are SGHTA and FQGNSA. In DNA form, the CDR3 reads TGTGCCAGCAGCCTCAGGACTAGCGGCACAGATACGCAGTATTTT. It translates to CASSLRTSGTDTQYF.

This rearrangement joins TRBV29-1 to TRBJ1-1; D is unclear. Germline assignment: CDR1 SQVTM and CDR2 ANQGSEA. V shed 6 bases and J shed 6 bases, with 14 bases lying between them. The CDR3 loop spans 12 amino acids. The DNA of the CDR3 is TGCAGCGTAGAAATAAATAGGGCTGAAGCTTTCTTT. It is translated as CSVEINRAEAFF.

The chain is built from TRBV15 and TRBJ2-3; TRBD2 aligns across 10 bases. Unmatched junction bases numbered 3, after V lost 3 bases and J lost 6 bases. Germline-derived CDR1 and CDR2 are LNHNV and YYDKDF (reference sequence). The CDR3 spans 14 residues. The CDR3 sequence is CATSSPSGGDTQYF. The CDR3 DNA is TGTGCCACCAGCAGCCCTAGCGGGGGCGATACGCAGTATTTT.

The V and J genes are TRBV19 and TRBJ2-3; D remains unclear. Trimming pared 3 bases from V and 3 bases from J, leaving 10 bases between. CDR3 length: 14 amino acids. Germline V CDR1 and CDR2: LNHDA, SQIVND (reference sequence). CDR3 bases: TGTGCCAGTAGTATGTTCAGGAAGACAGATACGCAGTATTTT. This encodes CASSMFRKTDTQYF.

This chain uses TRBV19 with TRBJ1-5, with a possible D match to TRBD1 (6 bases). Trimming shortened V by 8 bases and J by 4 bases, and 9 bases separated the two germline ends. CDR3 length: 12 residues. Germline V gene lookup returns CDR1 LNHDA and CDR2 SQIVND (reference sequence). In DNA form, the CDR3 reads TGTGCCAGTTCAAGGGGGAATCAGCCCCAGCATTTT. Protein sequence: CASSRGNQPQHF.

This sequence joins TRBV2 and TRBJ2-1; D perhaps matches TRBD2 (6 bases). V was trimmed by 2 bases and J by 7 bases, leaving 12 bases between them. The germline V gene has CDR1 SNHLY and CDR2 FYNNEI. The CDR3 contains 14 residues. The CDR3 nucleotides are TGTGCCAGCAGTGAACTTCGGGGGTCGAATGAGCAGTTCTTC. It is translated as CASSELRGSNEQFF.

The CDR3 protein is CASSLALPGGGTEAFF. The CDR3 DNA is TGTGCCAGCAGCTTAGCGCTTCCGGGCGGAGGTACTGAAGCTTTCTTT. The genes are TRBV7-8 and TRBJ1-1; no reliable D call. CDR1 is SGHVS and CDR2 is FQNEAQ in the germline V gene. Trimming cost V 0 bases and J 5 bases, with 16 bases left between them. The CDR3 length is 16 residues.

The chain carries TRBV28 and TRBJ2-7; 7 bases are a match to TRBD1. The junction had 2 bases not matched to a gene; V was cut back by 6 bases and J by 0 bases. Germline CDR1 reads MDHEN; CDR2 reads SYDVKM. The CDR3 extends over 13 amino acids. The CDR3 DNA sequence: TGTGCCAGCAGCCGGGACAGCTCCTACGAGCAGTACTTC. It yields the protein CASSRDSSYEQYF. The variable domain in full, completed from reference TRBV28 and TRBJ2-7, reads DVKVTQSSRYLVKRTGEKVFLECVQDMDHENMFWYRQDPGLGLRLIYFSYDVKMKEKGDIPEGYSVSREKKERFSLILESASTNQTSMYLCASSRDSSYEQYFGPGTRLTVT.

J is TRBJ2-7 and V is TRBV5-6; no clear D gene. The CDR3 spans 15 residues. The V and J ends lost 0 bases and 0 bases respectively, with 10 bases between them. The germline V gene encodes CDR1 SGHDT and CDR2 YYEEEE. In nucleotides, the CDR3 is TGTGCCAGCAGCTTGGTCGCCAGCGACTCCTACGAGCAGTACTTC. Translated: CASSLVASDSYEQYF.

J is TRBJ2-5 and V is TRBV7-2, with a weak D call TRBD2 (7 bases). Per the germline V gene, CDR1 is SGHTA and CDR2 is FQGNSA. The CDR3 length is 14 residues. V lost 5 bases, J lost 1 base, and 11 bases lay in between. The CDR3 DNA reads TGTGCCAGCAGCCCGGGGGGCTTCCAAGAGACCCAGTACTTC. It is translated as CASSPGGFQETQYF. The full variable domain, its missing parts supplied by reference TRBV7-2 and TRBJ2-5, is GAGVSQSPSNKVTEKGKDVELRCDPISGHTALYWYRQSLGQGLEFLIYFQGNSAPDKSGLPSDRFSAERTGGSVSTLTIQRTQQEDSAVYLCASSPGGFQETQYFGPGTRLLVL.

The chain couples TRBV4-3 to TRBJ1-2; the match to TRBD1 covers 8 bases. Per the germline V gene, CDR1 is LGHNA and CDR2 is YSLEER. CDR3 length: 15 amino acids. V was pared by 3 bases and J by 4 bases, with 7 bases of the junction left unmatched. In DNA, the CDR3 is TGCGCCAGCAGCCAGGGGGACAGGCCATTCTATGGCTACACCTTC. Residues: CASSQGDRPFYGYTF.